This TCR beta chain was identified during a study of T cells in Graves' hyperthyroidism and ophthalmopathy. Study-level background: Blood from the periphery was taken at initial diagnosis, before any treatment.

This clonotype was recorded at least ten times. As yet, its antigen is unknown. Around 9.9 ml of fresh peripheral blood supplied the PBMCs. TCR beta CDR3 region amplification was performed from RNA transcripts. The TCR CDR3 was amplified in a first-round RT-PCR using the HTBI primer set. In TCRdb, the multiplex PCR reads were re-called with MiXCR into one record per CDR3 protein. The repertoire holds about 400,000 distinct CDR3 sequences, with 12% to 15% as singletons. CDR3 length: 17 amino acids. Germline loops: CDR1 SGDLS, CDR2 YYNGEE. V was pared by 0 bases and J by 3 bases, with 9 bases of the junction left unmatched. Whole-study results and caveats: Ophthalmopathy was identified by the model a median about seven months ahead of onset. Most clonotypes expanded in thyroid above 0.001 were likewise present in blood.

This clonotype was obtained from a woman in her sixties with Graves' ophthalmopathy. The sequencing input was blood. The chain uses TRBV9 and TRBJ2-3; 8 bases are shared with TRBD2. CDR3 sequence: CASSVGVGASGTDTQYF. The CDR3 nucleotides are TGTGCCAGCAGCGTAGGGGTCGGGGCTAGCGGGACAGATACGCAGTATTTT.